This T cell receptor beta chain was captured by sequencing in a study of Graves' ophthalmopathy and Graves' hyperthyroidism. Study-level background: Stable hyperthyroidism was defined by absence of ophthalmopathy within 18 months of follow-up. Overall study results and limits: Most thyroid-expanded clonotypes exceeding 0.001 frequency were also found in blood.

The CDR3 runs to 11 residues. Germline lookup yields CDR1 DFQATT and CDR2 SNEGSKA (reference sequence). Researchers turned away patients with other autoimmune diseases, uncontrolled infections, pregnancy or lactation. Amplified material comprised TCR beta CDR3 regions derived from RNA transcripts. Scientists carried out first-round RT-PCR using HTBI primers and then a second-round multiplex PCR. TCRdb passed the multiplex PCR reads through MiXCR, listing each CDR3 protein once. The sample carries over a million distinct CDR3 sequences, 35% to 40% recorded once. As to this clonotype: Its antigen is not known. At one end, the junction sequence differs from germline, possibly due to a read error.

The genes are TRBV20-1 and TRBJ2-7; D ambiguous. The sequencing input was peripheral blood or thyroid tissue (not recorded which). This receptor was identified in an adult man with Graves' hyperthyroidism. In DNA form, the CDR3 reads TGCAGTGCTAGCGGTCTATACGAGCGGTACTTC. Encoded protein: CSASGLYERYF.